The sequence of this T cell receptor (beta chain) was determined in a study of blood T cell repertoires in COVID-19 (dated by TCRdb to the early 2020s). As for the study more broadly: Samples from collaborators originated in the United States, Italy and Spain and spanned both the acute and convalescent phases of COVID-19. The material from the prospective study consisted of cDNA or gDNA derived from T cells, B-cell-depleted T cells, or PBMCs. Deeply sampled blood TCRbeta repertoires from subjects exposed to, actively infected with, or recovered from COVID-19 were included in the dataset. A freely available public database, intended as a resource for researchers studying the immune response to SARS-CoV-2, is where the repertoires were released. The samples were drawn from two sources: the first 160 participants of the ongoing ImmuneRACE study, and over 1,000 subjects contributed by 6 global collaborators. A de-identified subject ID, COVID-19 status, age in years and sex were almost always included in the sample metadata. Where available, HLA class I and class II types were obtained from metadata supplied by the sample provider rather than from assay-based typing. What the research found in general, with its limitations: The amount of clinical and demographic metadata varied by source and participant and was provided uncurated.

TCRbeta CDR3 regions were amplified from genomic DNA using the immunoSEQ Assay, a bias-controlled multiplex PCR. From the authors' description of their analysis: The number of nucleated cells in each sample was estimated from the amplification of reference gene primers within the assay. To quantify the absolute abundance of each unique TCRbeta CDR3 rearrangement, sequence reads were collapsed and filtered. For each sample, productive Simpson clonality was calculated as the square root of Simpson's diversity index over productive rearrangements. Held by TCRdb, this immuneACCESS table contains in-frame sequences only and omits some clones. Under half of the omission traces to an unresolved V gene where checked; the cause of the rest is unknown. That table gives V, J and clone size, and the DNA gave D and trimming. A total of some 240,000 clones appear in this sample, approximately 85% of them only once. The biggest ten clones account for under 7% of the sample.

A remark on this clone: Which antigen it targets is not known. Base qualities were left out, and no much larger clone turns up one base away.

In the prospective study, participants were roughly 18 to 100 years old, resided in fewer than 25 geographic areas of the United States, and were enrolled through a virtual design. In the prospective study, participants were assigned to cohorts based on the clinical history participants reported in a screening survey and a study questionnaire. Exposed participants had been in contact with someone with a PCR-confirmed or clinician-diagnosed COVID-19 case within 2 weeks of study entry. Mobile phlebotomists in the prospective study collected whole blood, serum and a nasopharyngeal or oropharyngeal swab from every participant. Prospective study participants could optionally give additional blood draws and questionnaires over a roughly two-month period. Blood samples from the prospective study were shipped frozen or at room temperature prior to DNA extraction. The CDR3 holds 13 amino acids from the cysteine to the phenylalanine. Only the CDR3 region is kept as DNA, spanning 39 bases read in frame from base 1. V is clipped by 4 bases and J by 3 bases, and the sequence between their germline boundaries is 9 bases long. The germline V gene encodes CDR1 WNHNN and CDR2 SYGVQD (reference sequence).

The chain is assembled from TRBV10-1 and TRBJ1-1, with no reliable assignment of the D segment. The receptor was isolated from a woman aged 45-59 years who had been exposed to COVID-19. Sequences were obtained from PBMCs or T cells enriched from blood (not recorded which). The DNA sequence is given as TGCGCCAGCAGTGCGGGGAGCGACACTGAAGCTTTCTTT. Translated, this gives CASSAGSDTEAFF.